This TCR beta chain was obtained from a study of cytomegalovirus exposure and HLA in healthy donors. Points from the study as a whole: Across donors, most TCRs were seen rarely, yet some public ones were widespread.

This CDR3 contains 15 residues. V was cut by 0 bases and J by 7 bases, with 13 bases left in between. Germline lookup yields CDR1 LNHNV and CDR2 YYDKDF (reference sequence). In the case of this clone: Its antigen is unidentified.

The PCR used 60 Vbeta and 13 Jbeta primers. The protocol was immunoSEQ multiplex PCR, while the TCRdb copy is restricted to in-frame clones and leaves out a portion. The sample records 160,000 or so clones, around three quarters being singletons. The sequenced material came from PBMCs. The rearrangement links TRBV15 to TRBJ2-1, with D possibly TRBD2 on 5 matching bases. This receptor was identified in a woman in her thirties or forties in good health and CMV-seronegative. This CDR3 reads CATSRDVGVGNEQFF. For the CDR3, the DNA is TGTGCCACCAGCAGAGATGTGGGAGTGGGGAATGAGCAGTTCTTC.